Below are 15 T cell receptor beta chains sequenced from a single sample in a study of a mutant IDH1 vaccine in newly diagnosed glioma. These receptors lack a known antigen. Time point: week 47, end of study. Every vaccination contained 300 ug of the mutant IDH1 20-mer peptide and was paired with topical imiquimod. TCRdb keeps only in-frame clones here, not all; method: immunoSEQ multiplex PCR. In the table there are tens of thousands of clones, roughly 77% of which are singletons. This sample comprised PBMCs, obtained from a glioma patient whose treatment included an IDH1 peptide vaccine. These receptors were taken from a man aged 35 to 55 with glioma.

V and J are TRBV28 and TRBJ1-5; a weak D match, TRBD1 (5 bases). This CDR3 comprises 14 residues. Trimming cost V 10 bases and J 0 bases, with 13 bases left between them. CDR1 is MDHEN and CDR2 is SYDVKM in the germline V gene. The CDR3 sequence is CATRIGGSNQPQHF. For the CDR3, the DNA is TGTGCCACCCGAATCGGGGGTAGCAATCAGCCCCAGCATTTT.

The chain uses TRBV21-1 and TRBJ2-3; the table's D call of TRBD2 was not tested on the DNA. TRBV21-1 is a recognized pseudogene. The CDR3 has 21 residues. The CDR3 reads CASSNRVADPSGKSGTDTQYF. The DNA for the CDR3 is TGTGCCAGCAGCAATAGGGTGGCAGACCCTAGCGGGAAAAGTGGCACAGATACGCAGTATTTT.

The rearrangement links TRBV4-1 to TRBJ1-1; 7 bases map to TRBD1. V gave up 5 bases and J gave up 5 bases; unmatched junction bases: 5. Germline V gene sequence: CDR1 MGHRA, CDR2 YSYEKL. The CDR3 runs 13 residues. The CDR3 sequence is CASSIDRETEAFF. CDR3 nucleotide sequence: TGCGCCAGCAGCATAGACAGGGAGACTGAAGCTTTCTTT.

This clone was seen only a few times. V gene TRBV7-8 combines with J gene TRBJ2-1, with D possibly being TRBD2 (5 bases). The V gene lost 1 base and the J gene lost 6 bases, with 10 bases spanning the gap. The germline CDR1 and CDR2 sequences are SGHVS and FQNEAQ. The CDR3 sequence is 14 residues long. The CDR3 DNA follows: TGTGCCAGCAGCTTAGTGGCGGGTGTCAATGAGCAGTTCTTC. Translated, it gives CASSLVAGVNEQFF.

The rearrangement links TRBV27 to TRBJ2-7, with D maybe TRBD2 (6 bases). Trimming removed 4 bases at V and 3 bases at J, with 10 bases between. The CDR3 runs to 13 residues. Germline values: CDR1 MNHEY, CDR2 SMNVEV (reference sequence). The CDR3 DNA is TGTGCCAGCAGTTCAGTGACTAGCTACGAGCAGTACTTC. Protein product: CASSSVTSYEQYF.

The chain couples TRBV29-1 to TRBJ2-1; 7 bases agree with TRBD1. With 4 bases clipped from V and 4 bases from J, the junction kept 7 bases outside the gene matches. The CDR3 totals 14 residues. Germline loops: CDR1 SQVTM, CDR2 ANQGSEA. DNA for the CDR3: TGCAGCGTTGGGTGGCAGGGGGTTTACAATGAGCAGTTCTTC. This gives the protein CSVGWQGVYNEQFF.

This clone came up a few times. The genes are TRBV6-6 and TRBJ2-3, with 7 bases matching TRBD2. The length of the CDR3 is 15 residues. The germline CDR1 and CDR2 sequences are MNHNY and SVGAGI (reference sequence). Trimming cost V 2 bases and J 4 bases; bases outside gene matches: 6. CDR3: CASSYQGTSADTQYF. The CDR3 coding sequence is TGTGCCAGCAGTTACCAAGGAACTAGCGCAGATACGCAGTATTTT.

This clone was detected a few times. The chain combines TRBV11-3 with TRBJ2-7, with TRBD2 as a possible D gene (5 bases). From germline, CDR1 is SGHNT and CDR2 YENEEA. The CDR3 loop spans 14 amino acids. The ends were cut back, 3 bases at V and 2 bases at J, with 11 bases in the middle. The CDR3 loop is CASSFSSGPYEQYF. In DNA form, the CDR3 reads TGTGCCAGCAGCTTTAGCAGCGGTCCCTACGAGCAGTACTTC.

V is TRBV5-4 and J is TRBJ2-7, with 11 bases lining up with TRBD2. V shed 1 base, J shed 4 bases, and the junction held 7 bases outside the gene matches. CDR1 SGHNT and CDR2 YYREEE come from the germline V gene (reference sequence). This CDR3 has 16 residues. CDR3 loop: CASSLRTSGRGYEQYF. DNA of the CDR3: TGTGCCAGCAGCTTGCGCACTAGCGGGAGAGGTTACGAGCAGTACTTC.

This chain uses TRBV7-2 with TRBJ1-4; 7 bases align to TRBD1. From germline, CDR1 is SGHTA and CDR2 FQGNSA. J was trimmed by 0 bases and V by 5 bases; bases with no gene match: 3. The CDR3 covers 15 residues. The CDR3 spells CASSAGTATNEKLFF. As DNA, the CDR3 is TGTGCCAGCAGCGCCGGGACAGCAACTAATGAAAAACTGTTTTTT.

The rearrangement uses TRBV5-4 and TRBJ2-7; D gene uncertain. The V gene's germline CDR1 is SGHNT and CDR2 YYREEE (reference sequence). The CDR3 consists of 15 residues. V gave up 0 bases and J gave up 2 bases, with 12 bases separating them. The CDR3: CASSLGPRIPYEQYF. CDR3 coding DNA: TGTGCCAGCAGCTTGGGCCCCCGGATCCCCTACGAGCAGTACTTC.

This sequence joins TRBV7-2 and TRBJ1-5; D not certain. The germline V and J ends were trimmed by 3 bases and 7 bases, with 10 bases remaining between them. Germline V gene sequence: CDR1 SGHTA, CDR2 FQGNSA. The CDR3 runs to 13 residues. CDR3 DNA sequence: TGTGCCAGCAGCTTGCGTTTGGGGCAGCCCCAGCATTTT. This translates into CASSLRLGQPQHF.

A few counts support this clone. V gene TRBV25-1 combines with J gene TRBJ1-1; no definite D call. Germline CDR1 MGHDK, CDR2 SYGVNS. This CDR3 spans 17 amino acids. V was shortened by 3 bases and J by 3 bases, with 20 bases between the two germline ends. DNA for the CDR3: TGTGCCAGCAGTGACACTGTCCACGCCGAAATGGACACTGAAGCTTTCTTT. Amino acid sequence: CASSDTVHAEMDTEAFF.

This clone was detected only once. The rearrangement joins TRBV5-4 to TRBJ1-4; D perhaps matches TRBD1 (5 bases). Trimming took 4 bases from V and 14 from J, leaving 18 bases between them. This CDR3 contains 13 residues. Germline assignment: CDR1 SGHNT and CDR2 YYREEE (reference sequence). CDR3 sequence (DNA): TGTGCCAGCAGCCGTGGGCCACGGGACTCCCTGTTTTTT. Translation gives CASSRGPRDSLFF.

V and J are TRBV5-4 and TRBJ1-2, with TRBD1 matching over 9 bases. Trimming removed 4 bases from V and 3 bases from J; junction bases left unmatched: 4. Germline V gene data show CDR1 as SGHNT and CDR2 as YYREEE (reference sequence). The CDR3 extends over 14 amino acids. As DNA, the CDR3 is TGTGCCAGCAGCGCGGACAGGGGATACTATGGCTACACCTTC. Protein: CASSADRGYYGYTF.